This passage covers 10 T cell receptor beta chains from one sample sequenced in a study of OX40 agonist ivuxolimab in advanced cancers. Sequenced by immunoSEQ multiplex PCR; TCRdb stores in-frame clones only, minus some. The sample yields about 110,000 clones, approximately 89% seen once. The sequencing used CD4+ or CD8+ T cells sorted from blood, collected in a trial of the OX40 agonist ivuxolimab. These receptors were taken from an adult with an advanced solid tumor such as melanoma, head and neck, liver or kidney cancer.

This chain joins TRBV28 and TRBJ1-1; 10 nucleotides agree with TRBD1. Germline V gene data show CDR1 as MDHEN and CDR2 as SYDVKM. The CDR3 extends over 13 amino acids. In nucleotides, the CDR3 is TGTGCAAACATGCGGGACAGGGGTTCTGAAGCTTTCTTT. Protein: CANMRDRGSEAFF.

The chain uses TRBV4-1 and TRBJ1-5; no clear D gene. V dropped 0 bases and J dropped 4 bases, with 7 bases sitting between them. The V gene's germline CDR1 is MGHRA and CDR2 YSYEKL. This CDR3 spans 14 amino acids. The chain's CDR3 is CASSQEYQNQPQHF. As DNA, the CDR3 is TGCGCCAGCAGCCAAGAATACCAGAATCAGCCCCAGCATTTT.

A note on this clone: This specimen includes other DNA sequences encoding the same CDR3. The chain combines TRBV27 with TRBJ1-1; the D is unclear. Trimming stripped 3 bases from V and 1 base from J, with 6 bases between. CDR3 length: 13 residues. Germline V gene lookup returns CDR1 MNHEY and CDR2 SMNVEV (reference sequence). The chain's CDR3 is CASSLEENTEAFF. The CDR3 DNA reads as TGTGCCAGCAGTTTGGAGGAGAACACTGAAGCTTTCTTT.

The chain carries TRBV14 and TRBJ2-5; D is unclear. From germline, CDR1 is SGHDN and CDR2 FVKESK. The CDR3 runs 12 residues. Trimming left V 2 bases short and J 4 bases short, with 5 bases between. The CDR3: CASSQWGETQYF. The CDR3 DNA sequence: TGTGCCAGCAGCCAATGGGGAGAGACCCAGTACTTC.

CDR3 region: CASSVGSTNYGYTF. CDR3 in DNA: TGTGCCAGCAGTGTAGGCAGCACAAACTATGGCTACACCTTC. The V gene is TRBV2, the J gene TRBJ1-2, with D unclear. Germline CDR1 reads SNHLY; CDR2 reads FYNNEI. The CDR3 contains 14 residues. Trimming removed 4 bases from V and 2 bases from J, with 11 bases in between.

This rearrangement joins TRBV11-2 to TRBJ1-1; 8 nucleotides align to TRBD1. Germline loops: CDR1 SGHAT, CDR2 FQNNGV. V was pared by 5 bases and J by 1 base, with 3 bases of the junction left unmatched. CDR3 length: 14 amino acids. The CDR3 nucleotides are TGTGCCAGCAGCCCCGGGACAGGGAACACTGAAGCTTTCTTT. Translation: CASSPGTGNTEAFF.

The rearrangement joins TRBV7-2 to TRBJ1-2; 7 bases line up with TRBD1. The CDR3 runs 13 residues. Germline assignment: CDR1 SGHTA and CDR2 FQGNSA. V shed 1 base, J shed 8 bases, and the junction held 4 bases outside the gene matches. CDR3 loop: CASSLEGARGYTF. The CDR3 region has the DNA TGTGCCAGCAGCTTAGAGGGGGCGCGGGGCTACACCTTC.

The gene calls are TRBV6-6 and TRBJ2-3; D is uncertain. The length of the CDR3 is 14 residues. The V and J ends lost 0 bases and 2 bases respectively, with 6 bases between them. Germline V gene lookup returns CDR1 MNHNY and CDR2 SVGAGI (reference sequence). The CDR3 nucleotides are TGTGCCAGCAGTTACTCGAAGCCCACAGATACGCAGTATTTT. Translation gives CASSYSKPTDTQYF.

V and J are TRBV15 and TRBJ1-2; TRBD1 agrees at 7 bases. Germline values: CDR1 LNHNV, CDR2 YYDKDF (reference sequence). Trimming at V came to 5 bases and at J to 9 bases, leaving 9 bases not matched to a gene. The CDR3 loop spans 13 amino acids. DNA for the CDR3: TGTGCCACCAGCTCCGACAGGGTGGGACGCTACACCTTC. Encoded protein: CATSSDRVGRYTF.

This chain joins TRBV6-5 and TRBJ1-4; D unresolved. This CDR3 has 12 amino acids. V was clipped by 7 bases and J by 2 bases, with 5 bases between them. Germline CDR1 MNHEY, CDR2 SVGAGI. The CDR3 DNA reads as TGTGCCAGCACTCGGACTAATGAAAAACTGTTTTTT. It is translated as CASTRTNEKLFF.